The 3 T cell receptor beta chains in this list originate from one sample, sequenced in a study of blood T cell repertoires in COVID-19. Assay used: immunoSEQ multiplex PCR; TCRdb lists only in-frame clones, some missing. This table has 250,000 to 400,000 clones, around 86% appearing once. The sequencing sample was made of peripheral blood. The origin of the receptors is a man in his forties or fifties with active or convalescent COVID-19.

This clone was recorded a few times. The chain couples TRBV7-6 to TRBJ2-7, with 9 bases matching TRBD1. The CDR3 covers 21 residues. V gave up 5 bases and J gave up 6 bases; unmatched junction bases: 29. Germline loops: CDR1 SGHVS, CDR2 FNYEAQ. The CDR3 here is CASSPLVMIREDRGPLGEQYF. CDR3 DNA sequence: TGTGCCAGCAGCCCCTTAGTTATGATTCGAGAGGACAGGGGCCCCCTGGGCGAGCAGTACTTC.

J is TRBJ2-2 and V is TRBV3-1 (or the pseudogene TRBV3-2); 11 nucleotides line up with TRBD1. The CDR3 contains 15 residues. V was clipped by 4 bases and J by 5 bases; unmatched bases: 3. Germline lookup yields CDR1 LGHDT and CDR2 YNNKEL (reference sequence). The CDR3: CASSPRDRGTGELFF. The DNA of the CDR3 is TGTGCCAGCAGCCCCCGGGACAGGGGGACCGGGGAGCTGTTTTTT.

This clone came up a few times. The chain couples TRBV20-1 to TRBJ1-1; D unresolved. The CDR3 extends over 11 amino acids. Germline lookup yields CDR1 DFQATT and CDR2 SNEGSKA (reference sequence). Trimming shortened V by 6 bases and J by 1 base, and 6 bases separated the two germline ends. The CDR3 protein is CSAGGNTEAFF. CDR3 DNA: TGCAGTGCCGGCGGGAACACTGAAGCTTTCTTT.